A single sample gave rise to the 25 T cell receptor beta chains below, sequenced in a study of neoadjuvant nivolumab and ipilimumab in lung cancer. The repertoire was sequenced with immunoSEQ multiplex PCR; TCRdb's copy has only in-frame clones and lacks some. This table holds 8,500 to 10,000 clones, 60% to 80% found once. The source material was tumor tissue, sampled after neoadjuvant nivolumab, alone or with ipilimumab, at or shortly before surgery. These receptors were taken from an adult with non-small cell lung cancer. Some clones in this sample may be carry-over from other donors' samples.

This rearrangement joins TRBV30 to TRBJ1-1; D is unclear. V lost 0 bases and J 1 base, leaving 6 bases between the germline ends. Germline CDR1 reads GTSNPN; CDR2 reads SVGIG (reference sequence). CDR3 length: 13 residues. CDR3 nucleotide sequence: TGTGCCTGGAGTGTACCTAAGAACACTGAAGCTTTCTTT. This gives the protein CAWSVPKNTEAFF.

The chain uses TRBV6-5 and TRBJ2-7; D gene ambiguous. The CDR3 extends over 14 amino acids. Germline assignment: CDR1 MNHEY and CDR2 SVGAGI. Trimming took off 5 bases at V and 0 bases at J, with 11 bases between the two ends. CDR3 sequence: CASSAVVNSYEQYF. The CDR3 DNA reads TGTGCCAGCAGTGCGGTTGTTAACTCCTACGAGCAGTACTTC.

The chain has TRBV6-5 and TRBJ1-2, with D possibly being TRBD1 (5 bases). Trimming shortened V by 4 bases and J by 4 bases, and 19 bases separated the two germline ends. This CDR3 spans 16 amino acids. Germline lookup yields CDR1 MNHEY and CDR2 SVGAGI. CDR3 nucleotide sequence: TGTGCCAGCAGTTCCCCGGCCCGGGGACCCGTCTATGGCTACACCTTC. Translated: CASSSPARGPVYGYTF.

The J gene is TRBJ1-1, the V gene TRBV29-1; D is unclear. This CDR3 has 11 amino acids. Trimming cost V 4 bases and J 3 bases, with 6 bases left between them. Germline CDR1 SQVTM, CDR2 ANQGSEA. The CDR3 sequence is CSVAQDTEAFF. As DNA, the CDR3 is TGCAGCGTTGCGCAGGACACTGAAGCTTTCTTT.

The chain combines TRBV30 with TRBJ1-4; D uncertain. This CDR3 contains 13 residues. Per the germline V gene, CDR1 is GTSNPN and CDR2 is SVGIG (reference sequence). V dropped 3 bases and J dropped 12 bases, with 17 bases sitting between them. CDR3 residues: CAWSPSPGRELFF. In DNA, the CDR3 is TGTGCCTGGAGCCCCTCCCCTGGGCGAGAACTGTTTTTT.

The rearrangement uses TRBV6-5 and TRBJ1-1; D might be TRBD1 (5 bases). This CDR3 has 15 amino acids. Trimming removed 2 bases from V and 5 bases from J, with 15 bases in between. The germline V gene has CDR1 MNHEY and CDR2 SVGAGI. This chain's CDR3 is CASSYGRGGTTEAFF. The CDR3 DNA sequence: TGTGCCAGCAGTTACGGGAGGGGAGGGACGACTGAAGCTTTCTTT.

V and J are TRBV10-3 and TRBJ2-2, with D perhaps assigned TRBD1 or TRBD2 (5 bases each). CDR1 and CDR2 (germline): ENHRY, SYGVKD. The CDR3 loop spans 14 amino acids. Trimming stripped 7 bases from V and 5 bases from J, with 14 bases between. Here the CDR3 reads CAIKGPKRTGELFF. Written as DNA, the CDR3 is TGTGCCATCAAGGGACCTAAGCGGACCGGGGAGCTGTTTTTT.

The J gene is TRBJ2-7, the V gene TRBV30; D ambiguous. This CDR3 is built from 11 residues. The germline V gene encodes CDR1 GTSNPN and CDR2 SVGIG (reference sequence). The V and J ends lost 1 base and 7 bases respectively, with 8 bases between them. The CDR3 protein is CAWSASREQYF. The CDR3 region has the DNA TGTGCCTGGAGTGCTAGTCGGGAGCAGTACTTC. Full variable domain (rest looked up from reference TRBV30 and TRBJ2-7): SQTIHQWPATLVQPVGSPLSLECTVEGTSNPNLYWYRQAAGRGLQLLFYSVGIGQISSEVPQNLSASRPQDRQFILSSKKLLLSDSGFYLCAWSASREQYFGPGTRLTVT.

The CDR3 spells CASSLAGDRYEQYF. The DNA for the CDR3 is TGTGCCAGCAGCTTAGCAGGGGACCGGTACGAGCAGTACTTC. V and J are TRBV7-9 and TRBJ2-7; either TRBD1 or TRBD2 may supply D (5 bases each). CDR3 size: 14 residues. The V and J ends lost 0 bases and 4 bases respectively, with 10 bases between them. Germline V gene sequence: CDR1 SEHNR, CDR2 FQNEAQ (reference sequence). The complete variable domain, with remaining parts taken from reference TRBV7-9 and TRBJ2-7, reads DTGVSQNPRHKITKRGQNVTFRCDPISEHNRLYWYRQTLGQGPEFLTYFQNEAQLEKSRLLSDRFSAERPKGSFSTLEIQRTEQGDSAMYLCASSLAGDRYEQYFGPGTRLTVT.

This rearrangement joins TRBV18 to TRBJ1-6; D not certain. V dropped 3 bases and J dropped 8 bases, with 11 bases sitting between them. Germline V gene sequence: CDR1 KGHSH, CDR2 LQKENI. This CDR3 is 14 amino acids long. In DNA, the CDR3 is TGTGCCAGCTCACCCTCGTCGCAGGATTCACCCCTCCACTTT. This codes for CASSPSSQDSPLHF. Variable domain in full (rest from reference TRBV18 and TRBJ1-6): NAGVMQNPRHLVRRRGQEARLRCSPMKGHSHVYWYRQLPEEGLKFMVYLQKENIIDESGMPKERFSAEFPKEGPSILRIQQVVRGDSAAYFCASSPSSQDSPLHFGNGTRLTVT.

The chain has TRBV9 and TRBJ2-3, with 9 bases that match TRBD2. This CDR3 contains 16 residues. Trimming cost V 3 bases and J 0 bases; bases outside gene matches: 5. Germline CDR1 and CDR2: SGDLS and YYNGEE. The CDR3 region is CASSAASGASTDTQYF. The CDR3 bases are TGTGCCAGCAGCGCGGCTAGCGGGGCTAGCACAGATACGCAGTATTTT.

This clone was detected a few times. The chain carries TRBV18 and TRBJ2-3; 9 nucleotides align to TRBD1. The CDR3 length is 16 residues. Germline loops: CDR1 KGHSH, CDR2 LQKENI. After removal of 3 bases from V and 4 bases from J, the junction contained 8 bases not matched to a gene. The DNA of the CDR3 is TGTGCCAGCTCACCCCCGGTGGACAGGGGCTCAGATACGCAGTATTTT. It specifies CASSPPVDRGSDTQYF.

The chain is built from TRBV18 and TRBJ2-3; TRBD2 aligns across 9 bases. Germline-derived CDR1 and CDR2 are KGHSH and LQKENI. Trimming removed 6 bases from V and 3 bases from J; junction bases left unmatched: 10. This CDR3 is built from 16 residues. CDR3 sequence (DNA): TGTGCCAGCTCCCCCCCGCGGGAGGGGGGAACAGATACGCAGTATTTT. Translating it yields CASSPPREGGTDTQYF. Drawing the rest from reference TRBV18 and TRBJ2-3, the complete variable domain is NAGVMQNPRHLVRRRGQEARLRCSPMKGHSHVYWYRQLPEEGLKFMVYLQKENIIDESGMPKERFSAEFPKEGPSILRIQQVVRGDSAAYFCASSPPREGGTDTQYFGPGTRLTVL.

The chain carries TRBV18 and TRBJ2-5; D unclear. The germline gives CDR1 KGHSH, CDR2 LQKENI. V was pared by 2 bases and J by 5 bases, with 9 bases between. The CDR3 totals 13 residues. For the CDR3, the DNA is TGTGCCAGCTCACCAGACACGGTGGAGACCCAGTACTTC. This codes for CASSPDTVETQYF. Combining the CDR3 with reference TRBV18 and TRBJ2-5 gives the whole variable domain NAGVMQNPRHLVRRRGQEARLRCSPMKGHSHVYWYRQLPEEGLKFMVYLQKENIIDESGMPKERFSAEFPKEGPSILRIQQVVRGDSAAYFCASSPDTVETQYFGPGTRLLVL.

This rearrangement joins TRBV19 to TRBJ1-5, with 8 bases identical to TRBD1. The CDR3 loop spans 15 amino acids. V lost 5 bases and J lost 7; bases outside the gene matches: 10. Per the germline V gene, CDR1 is LNHDA and CDR2 is SQIVND (reference sequence). The CDR3 nucleotides are TGTGCCAGTAGTTCTGCTACAGGGGGGGTACAGCCCCAGCATTTT. This codes for CASSSATGGVQPQHF.

This clone was observed a handful of times. This chain connects TRBV7-2 to TRBJ2-7, with D hard to call. The CDR3 runs 12 residues. V was clipped by 3 bases and J by 4 bases, with 7 bases between them. Germline-derived CDR1 and CDR2 are SGHTA and FQGNSA. The CDR3 DNA sequence: TGTGCCAGCAGCTTCCCTCGTTACGAGCAGTACTTC. Its translation: CASSFPRYEQYF.

CDR3 sequence (DNA): TGTGCCAGCAGCTTTAGCTCCTATAATTCACCCCTCCACTTT. This translates into CASSFSSYNSPLHF. The chain carries TRBV6-5 and TRBJ1-6, with D hard to call. The germline gives CDR1 MNHEY, CDR2 SVGAGI. The ends were cut back, 6 bases at V and 0 bases at J, with 6 bases in the middle. The length of the CDR3 is 14 residues.

This sequence joins TRBV11-2 and TRBJ2-7, with D unresolved. CDR3 length equals 14 residues. The ends were cut back, 1 base at V and 3 bases at J, with 10 bases in the middle. Germline V gene data show CDR1 as SGHAT and CDR2 as FQNNGV. CDR3 loop: CASSLGLVVYEQYF. Written as DNA, the CDR3 is TGTGCCAGCAGCTTAGGGCTAGTAGTCTACGAGCAGTACTTC.

This chain joins TRBV7-2 and TRBJ2-7; tentatively, D is TRBD2 (5 bases). Germline loops: CDR1 SGHTA, CDR2 FQGNSA. The CDR3 extends over 14 amino acids. The V and J ends lost 5 bases and 2 bases respectively, with 13 bases between them. The CDR3, as DNA: TGTGCCAGCAGCCTTGGCGGGTATGCCTACGAGCAGTACTTC. Translated, it gives CASSLGGYAYEQYF.

The chain recombines TRBV11-1 with TRBJ2-7; the D gene is possibly TRBD1 (6 bases). The CDR3 runs 17 residues. With 4 bases removed from V and 2 bases from J, the gap between germline ends came to 21 bases. CDR1 is SGHAT, CDR2 FQDESV, per germline (reference sequence). The CDR3 sequence: CASSSTATGTGTYEQYF. As DNA, the CDR3 is TGTGCCAGCAGCTCCACCGCCACAGGGACGGGTACCTACGAGCAGTACTTC.

The gene calls are TRBV5-1 and TRBJ2-7; 9 bases match TRBD2. J lost 6 bases, V lost 2 bases, and 9 bases had no gene match. The germline V gene encodes CDR1 SGHRS and CDR2 YFSETQ. This CDR3 is 15 amino acids long. CDR3 nucleotide sequence: TGCGCCAGCAGCTTTAGCGGGGGCCTCGGGGGCGAGCAGTACTTC. Residues: CASSFSGGLGGEQYF.

The CDR3 reads CASSPSGGRSSYEQYF. The CDR3 DNA sequence: TGTGCCAGCTCACCTTCCGGCGGGAGGAGCTCCTACGAGCAGTACTTC. V is TRBV18 and J is TRBJ2-7, with TRBD2 matching over 8 bases. The CDR3 totals 16 residues. Germline V gene lookup returns CDR1 KGHSH and CDR2 LQKENI. V trimming: 3 bases; J trimming: 0 bases; junction bases outside the gene matches: 7. Looking up the rest from reference TRBV18 and TRBJ2-7 gives the full variable domain: NAGVMQNPRHLVRRRGQEARLRCSPMKGHSHVYWYRQLPEEGLKFMVYLQKENIIDESGMPKERFSAEFPKEGPSILRIQQVVRGDSAAYFCASSPSGGRSSYEQYFGPGTRLTVT.

The V gene is TRBV11-2, the J gene TRBJ2-7; no reliable D call. The length of the CDR3 is 15 residues. Germline CDR1 SGHAT, CDR2 FQNNGV. The V end lost 5 bases, the J end lost 2 bases, and 16 bases lay between the germline ends. The CDR3 region has the DNA TGTGCCAGCAGCCCCACGAATGTAGGGCCCTACGAGCAGTACTTC. Amino acid sequence: CASSPTNVGPYEQYF.

The genes are TRBV5-1 and TRBJ2-3; D not resolved. This CDR3 comprises 13 residues. The germline CDR1 and CDR2 sequences are SGHRS and YFSETQ. V was trimmed by 2 bases and J by 6 bases, leaving 10 bases between them. CDR3 protein: CASSFSVPDTQYF. For the CDR3, the DNA is TGCGCCAGCAGCTTTTCAGTCCCCGATACGCAGTATTTT.

The chain combines TRBV10-3 with TRBJ1-2; 10 bases are shared with TRBD1. Germline CDR1 and CDR2: ENHRY and SYGVKD. Trimming removed 6 bases from V and 6 bases from J; junction bases left unmatched: 7. The CDR3 runs to 14 residues. CDR3 in DNA: TGTGCCATCAGCGAAGGACAGGGGGTAGATGGCTACACCTTC. Protein product: CAISEGQGVDGYTF.